Shown below are 8 T cell receptor beta chains from a single sample sequenced in a study of CD8 T cell repertoires and HIV-1 epitope variants. Libraries were prepared by immunoSEQ multiplex PCR; TCRdb keeps only in-frame clonotypes and omits some of them. The data contain under 100,000 clones, roughly four fifths of them singletons. The sequenced sample was uncultured baseline CD8+ T cells from peripheral blood mononuclear cells (PBMCs). The receptors were sampled from a male donor with HIV.

This clone was picked up one time. The V call is TRBV6-1, the J call TRBJ2-4; 7 bases align to TRBD1. This CDR3 is 14 amino acids long. CDR1 is MNHNS, CDR2 SASEGT, per germline. Trimming at V came to 6 bases and at J to 5 bases, leaving 7 bases not matched to a gene. CDR3 nucleotide sequence: TGTGCCAGCAGCCACCGGGACAGCCAAAACATTCAGTACTTC. Amino acid sequence: CASSHRDSQNIQYF.

The rearrangement uses TRBV2 and TRBJ2-1; 7 bases line up with TRBD1. V lost 6 bases and J lost 9; bases outside the gene matches: 8. Germline CDR1 and CDR2: SNHLY and FYNNEI. The CDR3 sequence is 13 residues long. The CDR3: CASRLPGQSEQFF. The CDR3 bases are TGTGCCAGCAGACTCCCGGGACAGAGTGAGCAGTTCTTC.

J is TRBJ2-3 and V is TRBV4-2; 16 bases map to TRBD2. Germline CDR1 reads LGHNA; CDR2 reads YNFKEQ. The CDR3 runs 18 residues. V lost 2 bases, J lost 11 bases, and 13 bases stayed unmatched. The CDR3, as DNA: TGTGCCAGCAGCCAACCCAAAACCGGGACTAGCGGGGGGGTTGGGCAGTATTTT. It yields the protein CASSQPKTGTSGGVGQYF.

The chain links TRBV1 to TRBJ1-1; the D segment call TRBD1 is taken from the table without a DNA check. TRBV1 is tagged as a pseudogene. The CDR3 contains 18 residues. As DNA, the CDR3 is TGCACCAGCAGCCAAGAATCCGGGACAGGGGGTTTCGGCACTGAAGCTTTCTTT. It is translated as CTSSQESGTGGFGTEAFF.

V is TRBV29-1 and J is TRBJ2-7, with D perhaps TRBD2 (5 bases). This CDR3 has 13 amino acids. The ends were cut back, 5 bases at V and 6 bases at J, with 17 bases in the middle. Germline CDR1 SQVTM, CDR2 ANQGSEA. This CDR3 is CSVWAGRSREQYF. The CDR3 region has the DNA TGCAGCGTTTGGGCGGGCCGATCCCGCGAGCAGTACTTC.

The rearrangement links TRBV5-5 to TRBJ1-4, with 10 nucleotides matching TRBD1. Trimming at V came to 4 bases and at J to 7 bases, leaving 4 bases not matched to a gene. CDR1 is SGHKS, CDR2 YYEKEE, per germline (reference sequence). This CDR3 is built from 14 residues. The CDR3, as DNA: TGTGCCAGCAGCGCGACAGGGGGCCGTGAAAAACTGTTTTTT. Amino acids: CASSATGGREKLFF.

The chain uses TRBV29-1 and TRBJ2-7, with 7 bases identical to TRBD2. V trimming: 8 bases; J trimming: 1 base; junction bases outside the gene matches: 8. The CDR3 contains 13 residues. Per germline, CDR1 SQVTM and CDR2 ANQGSEA. The CDR3 DNA follows: TGCAGCTTTCGGCTAGCGGCTTCCTACGAGCAGTACTTC. This sequence encodes CSFRLAASYEQYF.

The rearrangement uses TRBV2 and TRBJ1-1; no clear D gene. This CDR3 region has 14 residues. V was shortened by 7 bases and J by 1 base, with 13 bases between the two germline ends. Germline V gene data show CDR1 as SNHLY and CDR2 as FYNNEI. The CDR3 sequence is CASNLAQQNTEAFF. In DNA, the CDR3 is TGTGCCAGCAACTTGGCACAGCAGAACACTGAAGCTTTCTTT.